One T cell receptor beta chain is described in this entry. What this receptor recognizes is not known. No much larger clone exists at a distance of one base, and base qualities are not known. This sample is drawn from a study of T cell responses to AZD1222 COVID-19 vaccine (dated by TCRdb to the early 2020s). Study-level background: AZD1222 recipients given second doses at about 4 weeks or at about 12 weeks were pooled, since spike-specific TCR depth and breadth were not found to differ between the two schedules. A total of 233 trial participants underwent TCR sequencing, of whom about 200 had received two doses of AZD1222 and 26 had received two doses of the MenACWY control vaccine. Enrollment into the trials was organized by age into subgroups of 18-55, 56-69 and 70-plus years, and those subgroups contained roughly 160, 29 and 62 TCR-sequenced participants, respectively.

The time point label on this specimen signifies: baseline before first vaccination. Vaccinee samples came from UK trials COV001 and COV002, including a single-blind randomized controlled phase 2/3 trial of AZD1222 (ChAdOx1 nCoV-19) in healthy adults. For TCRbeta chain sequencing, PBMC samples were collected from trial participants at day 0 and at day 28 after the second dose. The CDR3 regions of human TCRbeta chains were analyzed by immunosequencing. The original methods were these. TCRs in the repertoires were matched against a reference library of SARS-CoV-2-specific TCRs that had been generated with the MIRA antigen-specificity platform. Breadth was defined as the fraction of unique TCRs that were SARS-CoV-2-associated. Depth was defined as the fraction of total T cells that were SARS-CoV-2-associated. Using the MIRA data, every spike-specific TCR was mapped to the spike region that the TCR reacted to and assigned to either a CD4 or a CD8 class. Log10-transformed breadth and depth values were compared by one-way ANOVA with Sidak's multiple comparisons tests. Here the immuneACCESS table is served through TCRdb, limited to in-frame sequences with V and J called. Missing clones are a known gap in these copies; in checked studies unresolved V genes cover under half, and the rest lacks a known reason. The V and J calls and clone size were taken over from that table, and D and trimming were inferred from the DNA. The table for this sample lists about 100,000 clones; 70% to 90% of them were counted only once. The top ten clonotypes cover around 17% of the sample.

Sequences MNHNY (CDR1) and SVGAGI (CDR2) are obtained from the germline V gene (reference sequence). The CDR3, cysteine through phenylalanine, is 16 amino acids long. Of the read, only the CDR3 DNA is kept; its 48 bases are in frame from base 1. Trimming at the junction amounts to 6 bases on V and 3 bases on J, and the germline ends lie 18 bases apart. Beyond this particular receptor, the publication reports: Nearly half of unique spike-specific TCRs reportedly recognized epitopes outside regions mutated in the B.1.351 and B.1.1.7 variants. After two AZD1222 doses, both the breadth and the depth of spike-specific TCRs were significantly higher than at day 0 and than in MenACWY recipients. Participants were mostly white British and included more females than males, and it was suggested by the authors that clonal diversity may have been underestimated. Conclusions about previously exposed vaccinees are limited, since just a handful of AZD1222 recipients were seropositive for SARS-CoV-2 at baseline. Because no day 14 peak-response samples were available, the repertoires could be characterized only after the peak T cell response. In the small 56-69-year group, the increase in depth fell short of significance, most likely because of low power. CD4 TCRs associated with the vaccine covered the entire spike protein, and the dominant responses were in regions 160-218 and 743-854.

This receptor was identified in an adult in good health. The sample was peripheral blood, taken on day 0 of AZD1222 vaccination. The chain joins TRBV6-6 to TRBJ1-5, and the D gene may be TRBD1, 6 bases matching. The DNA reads TGTGCCAGCAGGTTACAGGGCCGTGGGTCCAATCAGCCCCAGCATTTT. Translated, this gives CASRLQGRGSNQPQHF.